These T cell receptor beta chains were read from a single sample in a study of blood T cell repertoires in COVID-19. TCRdb keeps only in-frame clones here, not all; method: immunoSEQ multiplex PCR. Of some 160,000 clones listed, approximately 80% are singletons. The sequenced sample was peripheral blood. Receptors were obtained from a woman older than 75 with acute or convalescent COVID-19. CDR3s include the opening cysteine and the closing phenylalanine or tryptophan. The order of the fields is CDR3 DNA, CDR3 protein, clone size, D gene, V gene, J gene. The D gene is left open where the match is weak. Size is omitted from some rows. Given values are once, few, many or a class for expanded clones.

TGTGCCAGCAGTTTCCGAGAAGTGGATGAGCAGTTCTTC	CASSFREVDEQFF	.	.	TRBV12-3/TRBV12-4	TRBJ2-1
TGTGCCAGCACCGGACAGGTGTCCTCCTACGAGCAGTACTTC	CASTGQVSSYEQYF	.	TRBD1	TRBV6-4	TRBJ2-7
TGCAGTGCTAGTTCGCAGGTTTTGAATTCACCCCTCCACTTT	CSASSQVLNSPLHF	.	.	TRBV20-1	TRBJ1-6
TGTGCCAGCAGCTTACAGGGGGCCTTTGATGGCTACACCTTC	CASSLQGAFDGYTF	.	TRBD1	TRBV7-9	TRBJ1-2
TGTGCCAGCAGTAAACTAGCGGGAGGTGGGAATGAGCAGTTCTTC	CASSKLAGGGNEQFF	.	TRBD2	TRBV2	TRBJ2-1
TGTGCCAGCAGCGTATCAAGCACAGATACGCAGTATTTT	CASSVSSTDTQYF	once	.	TRBV9	TRBJ2-3
TGTGCCAGCAGCTTAGGGACTAGCCTCTCGGATGAGCAGTTCTTC	CASSLGTSLSDEQFF	.	TRBD2	TRBV11-2	TRBJ2-1
TGTGCCAGCAGCGGGAGTTATTTGGGGGATACGCAGTATTTT	CASSGSYLGDTQYF	.	.	TRBV4-2	TRBJ2-3
TGTGCCAGCAGTTACCGGGACAGTTCCTACGAGCAGTACTTC	CASSYRDSSYEQYF	few	TRBD1	TRBV6-5	TRBJ2-7
TGTGCCAGCAGTGATCCCCCGGGACAGGGGTCGCACGAGCAGTACTTC	CASSDPPGQGSHEQYF	.	TRBD1	TRBV2	TRBJ2-7
TGTGCCAGCAGTGAACAGAGACATGACCCCTCTGGGGCCAACGTCCTGACTTTC	CASSEQRHDPSGANVLTF	many	.	TRBV6-1	TRBJ2-6
TGTGCCAGCAGCTGGGACAGGGCTTACGAGCAGTACTTC	CASSWDRAYEQYF	.	TRBD1	TRBV5-8	TRBJ2-7
TGTGCCAGCAGTTTCCCAGGGGGAGGTGAAAAACTGTTTTTT	CASSFPGGGEKLFF	.	TRBD1	TRBV2	TRBJ1-4
TGCGCCAGCAGTCGTCCCGGGAGGAACACTGAAGCTTTCTTT	CASSRPGRNTEAFF	.	.	TRBV5-1	TRBJ1-1
TGTGCCAGCCTGCCTACGACAGGGTTAAAGCCCCAGCATTTT	CASLPTTGLKPQHF	.	TRBD1	TRBV6-5	TRBJ1-5
TGTGCCAGCAGCCGGTCGGACAGCCTAGGGACCTTAGCCAAAAACATTCAGTACTTC	CASSRSDSLGTLAKNIQYF	.	.	TRBV7-9	TRBJ2-4